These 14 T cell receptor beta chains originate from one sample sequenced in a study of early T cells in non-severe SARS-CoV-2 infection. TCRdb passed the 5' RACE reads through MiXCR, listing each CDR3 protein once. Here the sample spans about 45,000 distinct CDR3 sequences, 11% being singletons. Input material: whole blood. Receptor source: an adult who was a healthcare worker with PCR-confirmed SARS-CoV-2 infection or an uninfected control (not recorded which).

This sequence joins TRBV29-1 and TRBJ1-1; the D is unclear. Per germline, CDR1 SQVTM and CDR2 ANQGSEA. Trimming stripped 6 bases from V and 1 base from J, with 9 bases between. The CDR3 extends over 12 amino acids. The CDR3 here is CSVDFPNTEAFF. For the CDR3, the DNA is TGCAGCGTCGATTTCCCGAACACTGAAGCTTTCTTT.

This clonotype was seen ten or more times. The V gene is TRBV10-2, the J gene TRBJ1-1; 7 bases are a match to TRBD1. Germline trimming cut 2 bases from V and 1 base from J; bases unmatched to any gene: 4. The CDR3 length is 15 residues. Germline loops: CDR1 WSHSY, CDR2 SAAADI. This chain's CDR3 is CASSEDRAANTEAFF. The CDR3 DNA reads TGCGCCAGCAGTGAGGACAGGGCGGCGAACACTGAAGCTTTCTTT.

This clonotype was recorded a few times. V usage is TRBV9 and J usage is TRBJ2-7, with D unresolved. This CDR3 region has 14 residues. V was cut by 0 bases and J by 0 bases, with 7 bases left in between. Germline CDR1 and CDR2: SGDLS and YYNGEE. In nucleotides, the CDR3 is TGTGCCAGCAGCGTAGACCACAGCTCCTACGAGCAGTACTTC. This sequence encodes CASSVDHSSYEQYF.

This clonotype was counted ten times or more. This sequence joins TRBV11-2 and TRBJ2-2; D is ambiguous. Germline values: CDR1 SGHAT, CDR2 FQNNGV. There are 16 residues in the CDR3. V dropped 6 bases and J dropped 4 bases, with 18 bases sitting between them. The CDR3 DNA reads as TGTGCCAGCAGACCACGGGCGGCAACCATCACCGGGGAGCTGTTTTTT. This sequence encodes CASRPRAATITGELFF.

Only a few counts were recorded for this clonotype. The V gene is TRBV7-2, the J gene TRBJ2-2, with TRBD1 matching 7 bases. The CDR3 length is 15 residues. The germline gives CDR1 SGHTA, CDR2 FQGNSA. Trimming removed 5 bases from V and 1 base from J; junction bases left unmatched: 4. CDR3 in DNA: TGTGCCAGCAGCCAGAGGGGGCAGAACACCGGGGAGCTGTTTTTT. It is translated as CASSQRGQNTGELFF.

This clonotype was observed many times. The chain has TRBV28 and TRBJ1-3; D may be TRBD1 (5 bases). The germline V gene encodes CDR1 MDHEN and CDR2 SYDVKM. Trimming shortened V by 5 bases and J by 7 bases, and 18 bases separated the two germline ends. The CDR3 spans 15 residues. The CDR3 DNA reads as TGTGCCAGCAGTCCCGGGGGGTTTATCAAGAACACCATATATTTT. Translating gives CASSPGGFIKNTIYF.

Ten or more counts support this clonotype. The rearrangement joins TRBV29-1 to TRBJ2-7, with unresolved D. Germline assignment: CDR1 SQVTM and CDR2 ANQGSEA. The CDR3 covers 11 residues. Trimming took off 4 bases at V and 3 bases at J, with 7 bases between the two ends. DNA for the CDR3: TGCAGCGTTGGTCAAGTCTACGAGCAGTACTTC. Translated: CSVGQVYEQYF.

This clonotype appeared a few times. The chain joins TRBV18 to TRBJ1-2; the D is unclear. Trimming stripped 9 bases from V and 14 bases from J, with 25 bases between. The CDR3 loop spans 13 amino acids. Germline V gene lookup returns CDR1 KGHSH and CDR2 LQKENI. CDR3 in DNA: TGTGCCAGTCAGGCGACCGACGGATTGGTTCAAACCTTC. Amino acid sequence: CASQATDGLVQTF.

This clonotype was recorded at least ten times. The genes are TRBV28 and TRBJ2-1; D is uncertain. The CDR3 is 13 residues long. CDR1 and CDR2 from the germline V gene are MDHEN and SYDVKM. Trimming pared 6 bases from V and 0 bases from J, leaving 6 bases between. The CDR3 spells CASSLSSYNEQFF. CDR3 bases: TGTGCCAGCAGCCTTAGCTCCTACAATGAGCAGTTCTTC.

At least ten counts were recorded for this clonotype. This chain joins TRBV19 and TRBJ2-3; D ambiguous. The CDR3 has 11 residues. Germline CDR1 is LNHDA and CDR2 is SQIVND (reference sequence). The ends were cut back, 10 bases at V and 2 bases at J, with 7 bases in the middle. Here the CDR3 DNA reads TGTGCCACACAACTCACAGATACGCAGTATTTT. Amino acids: CATQLTDTQYF.

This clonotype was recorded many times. DNA for the CDR3: TGTGCCAGCAGTTTAAACGGCTACGAGCAGTACTTC. The encoded protein is CASSLNGYEQYF. The chain joins TRBV27 to TRBJ2-7, with D unclear. This CDR3 comprises 12 residues. With 2 bases removed from V and 3 bases from J, the gap between germline ends came to 5 bases. The germline V gene has CDR1 MNHEY and CDR2 SMNVEV (reference sequence).

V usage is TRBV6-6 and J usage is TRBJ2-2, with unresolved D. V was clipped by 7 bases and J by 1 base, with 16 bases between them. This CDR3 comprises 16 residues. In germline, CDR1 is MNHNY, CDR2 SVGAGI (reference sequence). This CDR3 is CASTDSPLQNTGELFF. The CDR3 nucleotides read TGTGCCAGCACCGATTCCCCCCTACAGAACACCGGGGAGCTGTTTTTT.

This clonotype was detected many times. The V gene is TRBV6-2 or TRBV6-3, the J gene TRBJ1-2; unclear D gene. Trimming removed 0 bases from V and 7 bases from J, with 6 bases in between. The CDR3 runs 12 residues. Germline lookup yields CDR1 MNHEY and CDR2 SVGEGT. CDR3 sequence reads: CASSYSRSGYTF. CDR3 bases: TGTGCCAGCAGTTACTCGAGGAGTGGCTACACCTTC.

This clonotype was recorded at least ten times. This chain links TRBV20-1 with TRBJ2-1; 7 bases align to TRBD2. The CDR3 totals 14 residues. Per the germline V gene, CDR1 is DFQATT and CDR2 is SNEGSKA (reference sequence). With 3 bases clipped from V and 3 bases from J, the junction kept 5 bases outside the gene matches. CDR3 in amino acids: CSASWPSGYNEQFF. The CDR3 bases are TGCAGTGCTAGTTGGCCTAGCGGCTACAATGAGCAGTTCTTC.